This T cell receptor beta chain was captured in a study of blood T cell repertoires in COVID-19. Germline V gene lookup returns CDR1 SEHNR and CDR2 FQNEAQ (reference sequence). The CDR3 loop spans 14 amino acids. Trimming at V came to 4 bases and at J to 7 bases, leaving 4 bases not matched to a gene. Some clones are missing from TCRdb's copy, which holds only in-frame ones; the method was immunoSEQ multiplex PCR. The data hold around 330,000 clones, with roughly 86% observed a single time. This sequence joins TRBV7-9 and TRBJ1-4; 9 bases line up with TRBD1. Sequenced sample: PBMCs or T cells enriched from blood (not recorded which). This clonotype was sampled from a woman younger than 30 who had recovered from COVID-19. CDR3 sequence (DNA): TGTGCCAGCAGCTCCGGGACAGGGCGTGAAAAACTGTTTTTT. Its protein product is CASSSGTGREKLFF.